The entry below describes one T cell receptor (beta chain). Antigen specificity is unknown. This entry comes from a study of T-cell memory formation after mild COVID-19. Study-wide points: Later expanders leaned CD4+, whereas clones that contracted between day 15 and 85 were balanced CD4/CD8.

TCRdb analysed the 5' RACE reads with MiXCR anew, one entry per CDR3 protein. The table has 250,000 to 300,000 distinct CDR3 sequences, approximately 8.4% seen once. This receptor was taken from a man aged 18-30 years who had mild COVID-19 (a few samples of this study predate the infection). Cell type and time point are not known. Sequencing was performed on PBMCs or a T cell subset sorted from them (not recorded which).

This CDR3 reads CATSRGEWGSLSYEQYF. CDR3 coding DNA: TGTGCCACCAGCAGAGGGGAATGGGGTTCCCTCTCCTACGAGCAGTACTTC. The chain uses TRBV15 and TRBJ2-7; D not certain. V lost 1 base, J lost 0 bases, and 16 bases lay in between. Looked up from germline, CDR1 is LNHNV and CDR2 is YYDKDF (reference sequence). CDR3 size: 17 residues.